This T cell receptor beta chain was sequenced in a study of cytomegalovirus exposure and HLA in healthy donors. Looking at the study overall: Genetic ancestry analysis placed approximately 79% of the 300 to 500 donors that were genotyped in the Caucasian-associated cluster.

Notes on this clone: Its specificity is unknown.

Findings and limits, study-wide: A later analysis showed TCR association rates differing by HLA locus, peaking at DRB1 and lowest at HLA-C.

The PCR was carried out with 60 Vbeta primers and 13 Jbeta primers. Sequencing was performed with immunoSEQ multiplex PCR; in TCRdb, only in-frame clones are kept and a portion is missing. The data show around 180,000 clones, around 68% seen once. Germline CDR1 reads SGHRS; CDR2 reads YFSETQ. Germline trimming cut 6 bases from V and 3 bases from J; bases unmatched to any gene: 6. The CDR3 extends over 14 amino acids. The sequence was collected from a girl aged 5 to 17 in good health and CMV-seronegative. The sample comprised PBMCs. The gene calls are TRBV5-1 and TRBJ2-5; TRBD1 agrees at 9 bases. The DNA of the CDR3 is TGCGCCAGCAACCTGGGGGACAGGGAAGAGACCCAGTACTTC. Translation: CASNLGDREETQYF.